This T cell receptor beta chain appears in the sequencing data of a study of early T cells in non-severe SARS-CoV-2 infection. This clonotype was picked up many times. MiXCR, run by TCRdb on the 5' RACE reads, gives a single entry per CDR3 protein. This table has about 83,000 distinct CDR3 sequences, roughly 15% appearing once. The CDR3 loop spans 12 amino acids. V was pared by 9 bases and J by 6 bases, with 12 bases between. The clonotype comes from an adult who was a healthcare worker with PCR-confirmed SARS-CoV-2 infection or an uninfected control (not recorded which). The V call is TRBV12-3 or TRBV12-4, the J call TRBJ2-1, with D hard to call. Sequencing input: whole blood. CDR3 region: CASGVGGNEQFF. CDR3 nucleotide sequence: TGTGCCAGTGGGGTTGGCGGCAATGAGCAGTTCTTC.